These 18 T cell receptor beta chains came from one sample sequenced in a study of cytomegalovirus exposure and HLA in healthy donors. PCR used 60 Vbeta primers and 13 Jbeta primers. Measured with immunoSEQ multiplex PCR; TCRdb has only the in-frame clones, and not every one. This sample has 95,000 to 110,000 clones, with less than 85% found just once. The sequencing input was PBMCs. These TCRs come from a woman in her thirties or forties in good health and CMV-seropositive.

V and J are TRBV6-5 and TRBJ2-7, with D perhaps matching TRBD2 (7 bases). The V end lost 3 bases, the J end lost 3 bases, and 15 bases lay between the germline ends. Germline loops: CDR1 MNHEY, CDR2 SVGAGI. This CDR3 is built from 15 residues. The chain's CDR3 is CASSYSRGLHYEQYF. CDR3 in DNA: TGTGCCAGCAGTTATTCGCGGGGGCTCCACTACGAGCAGTACTTC.

The chain has TRBV11-3 and TRBJ2-5, with D possibly matching TRBD2 (5 bases). The CDR3 contains 14 residues. Per the germline V gene, CDR1 is SGHNT and CDR2 is YENEEA. V gave up 2 bases and J gave up 5 bases, with 12 bases separating them. Here the CDR3 DNA reads TGTGCCAGCAGCTTAAACGGGGTATCCGAGACCCAGTACTTC. This sequence encodes CASSLNGVSETQYF. Combining the CDR3 with reference TRBV11-3 and TRBJ2-5 gives the whole variable domain EAGVVQSPRYKIIEKKQPVAFWCNPISGHNTLYWYLQNLGQGPELLIRYENEEAVDDSQLPKDRFSAERLKGVDSTLKIQPAELGDSAVYLCASSLNGVSETQYFGPGTRLLVL.

The chain uses TRBV7-3 and TRBJ2-3, with TRBD1 matching 7 bases. This CDR3 comprises 15 residues. CDR1 and CDR2 from the germline V gene are SGHTA and FQGTGA. V dropped 2 bases and J dropped 0; count of bases not matched to a gene: 2. The CDR3 sequence: CASSLSGQSTDTQYF. DNA of the CDR3: TGTGCCAGCAGCTTATCGGGACAGAGCACAGATACGCAGTATTTT.

The sample holds one count of this clone. The chain has TRBV7-9 and TRBJ1-2; 9 nucleotides agree with TRBD1. The V and J ends lost 6 bases and 5 bases, in that order; junction bases with no gene match: 7. Germline V CDR1 and CDR2: SEHNR, FQNEAQ (reference sequence). This CDR3 has 14 residues. DNA of the CDR3: TGTGCCAGCAGGCCATCCGGGACAGGGTATGGCTACACCTTC. This encodes CASRPSGTGYGYTF. Using reference TRBV7-9 and TRBJ1-2 for the parts outside the CDR3, the full variable domain is DTGVSQNPRHKITKRGQNVTFRCDPISEHNRLYWYRQTLGQGPEFLTYFQNEAQLEKSRLLSDRFSAERPKGSFSTLEIQRTEQGDSAMYLCASRPSGTGYGYTFGSGTRLTVV.

This clone was picked up one time. This chain uses TRBV29-1 with TRBJ2-5; D may be TRBD2 (6 bases). Germline V gives CDR1 SQVTM, CDR2 ANQGSEA. This CDR3 spans 11 amino acids. V was shortened by 4 bases and J by 9 bases, with 12 bases between the two germline ends. CDR3 amino acids: CSVGEGEAQYF. The CDR3, as DNA: TGCAGCGTTGGTGAAGGGGAGGCCCAGTACTTC.

This chain links TRBV2 with TRBJ2-7, with 9 bases fitting TRBD1. J gave up 3 bases and V 6 bases, and 6 bases lay outside the gene matches. From germline, CDR1 is SNHLY and CDR2 FYNNEI. The CDR3 has 14 residues. The CDR3 coding sequence is TGTGCCAGCAGAGCCGGGACAGGGATCTACGAGCAGTACTTC. Residues: CASRAGTGIYEQYF.

CDR3 amino acids: CASSPDSSLEANYGYTF. The CDR3 DNA sequence: TGCGCCAGCAGCCCGGACAGTTCCTTAGAAGCTAACTATGGCTACACCTTC. The chain uses TRBV23-1 and TRBJ1-2; possible D gene TRBD1, 6 bases. TRBV23-1 is treated as an ORF (open reading frame) with a function not yet certain. CDR3 length equals 17 residues. With 6 bases removed from V and 0 bases from J, the gap between germline ends came to 20 bases.

The chain is built from TRBV15 and TRBJ2-3; TRBD1 matches at 10 bases. The CDR3 extends over 19 amino acids. The V and J ends lost 0 bases and 3 bases, in that order; junction bases with no gene match: 12. Germline CDR1 reads LNHNV; CDR2 reads YYDKDF (reference sequence). CDR3 coding DNA: TGTGCCACCAGCAGAGATGGCGGGACAGGGGAGTGGGGAACAGATACGCAGTATTTT. It specifies CATSRDGGTGEWGTDTQYF.

This chain links TRBV7-9 with TRBJ2-2; D ambiguous. Germline V CDR1 and CDR2: SEHNR, FQNEAQ (reference sequence). The CDR3 is 12 amino acids. With 0 bases removed from V and 7 bases from J, the gap between germline ends came to 3 bases. DNA for the CDR3: TGTGCCAGCAGCTTAGCCAACGGGGAGCTGTTTTTT. As protein: CASSLANGELFF. Together with reference TRBV7-9 and TRBJ2-2, the CDR3 gives the full variable domain: DTGVSQNPRHKITKRGQNVTFRCDPISEHNRLYWYRQTLGQGPEFLTYFQNEAQLEKSRLLSDRFSAERPKGSFSTLEIQRTEQGDSAMYLCASSLANGELFFGEGSRLTVL.

This clone was seen more than once but under ten times. This sequence joins TRBV6-1 and TRBJ1-1, with TRBD1 matching 11 bases. The V gene end was trimmed by 6 bases and the J gene end by 3 bases; junction bases not matched to a gene: 3. Germline V gives CDR1 MNHNS, CDR2 SASEGT. The CDR3 covers 14 residues. Here the CDR3 DNA reads TGTGCCAGCAGGGACAGGGGGCTGCACACTGAAGCTTTCTTT. This codes for CASRDRGLHTEAFF.

This chain connects TRBV6-1 to TRBJ2-3, with D possibly TRBD2 on 5 matching bases. The CDR3 runs to 13 residues. The germline V and J ends were trimmed by 1 base and 10 bases, with 12 bases remaining between them. The germline V gene has CDR1 MNHNS and CDR2 SASEGT. CDR3 residues: CASSEVLGAAQYF. For the CDR3, the DNA is TGTGCCAGCAGTGAAGTTCTAGGAGCGGCGCAGTATTTT.

V gene TRBV4-3 combines with J gene TRBJ2-3; TRBD2 matches 10 bases. This CDR3 has 17 amino acids. Trimming at V came to 1 base and at J to 8 bases, leaving 12 bases not matched to a gene. Germline-derived CDR1 and CDR2 are LGHNA and YSLEER. The CDR3 bases are TGCGCCAGCAGCCAAGGGGGAGCGGGGGGGCTTTCGGGTACGCAGTATTTT. Its translation is CASSQGGAGGLSGTQYF.

This chain joins TRBV5-4 and TRBJ2-1, with 7 bases fitting TRBD1. CDR3 size: 16 residues. The junction had 7 bases not matched to a gene; V was cut back by 4 bases and J by 0 bases. Germline-derived CDR1 and CDR2 are SGHNT and YYREEE (reference sequence). This chain's CDR3 is CASSPRDSSSYNEQFF. CDR3 nucleotide sequence: TGTGCCAGCAGCCCCCGGGACAGCAGCTCCTACAATGAGCAGTTCTTC.

The J gene is TRBJ2-3, the V gene TRBV5-6; TRBD2 matches 7 bases. V dropped 1 base and J dropped 0; count of bases not matched to a gene: 2. CDR1 SGHDT and CDR2 YYEEEE come from the germline V gene. The CDR3 loop spans 15 amino acids. CDR3 bases: TGTGCCAGCAGCTTGTGGCGGGGGAGCACAGATACGCAGTATTTT. Its translation: CASSLWRGSTDTQYF.

On this clone itself: An end of the junction does not agree with germline; a read error may underlie this. This chain uses TRBV7-7 with TRBJ2-3; D is undetermined. Germline V gene data show CDR1 as SSHAT and CDR2 as FNYEAQ (reference sequence). This CDR3 has 14 amino acids. CDR3 DNA: TGTGCTAGCAGCTTAGGGCTGGGCACAGATACGCAGTATTTT. It yields the protein CASSLGLGTDTQYF.

The chain links TRBV6-1 to TRBJ1-1; 8 bases are shared with TRBD1. Germline values: CDR1 MNHNS, CDR2 SASEGT. V shed 1 base and J 2 bases; nucleotides not matched to a gene: 6. The CDR3 loop spans 16 amino acids. CDR3 sequence: CASSEGTGLRNTEAFF. Written as DNA, the CDR3 is TGTGCCAGCAGTGAAGGGACAGGGTTGAGAAACACTGAAGCTTTCTTT.

This sequence joins TRBV15 and TRBJ1-2; a possible D gene is TRBD1 (5 bases). CDR3 size: 13 residues. Looked up from germline, CDR1 is LNHNV and CDR2 is YYDKDF (reference sequence). Trimming removed 1 base at V and 7 bases at J, with 10 bases between. Here the CDR3 reads CATSRAQGGGYTF. The DNA for the CDR3 is TGTGCCACCAGCAGAGCCCAGGGCGGTGGCTACACCTTC.

This chain links TRBV19 with TRBJ1-1; perhaps TRBD1 as D (5 bases). V gave up 6 bases and J gave up 4 bases, with 12 bases separating them. The CDR3 has 13 residues. In germline, CDR1 is LNHDA, CDR2 SQIVND (reference sequence). This CDR3 is CASRNLQATEAFF. The CDR3, as DNA: TGTGCCAGTAGGAACTTACAGGCCACTGAAGCTTTCTTT. The full variable domain, completed using reference TRBV19 and TRBJ1-1, is DGGITQSPKYLFRKEGQNVTLSCEQNLNHDAMYWYRQDPGQGLRLIYYSQIVNDFQKGDIAEGYSVSREKKESFPLTVTSAQKNPTAFYLCASRNLQATEAFFGQGTRLTVV.